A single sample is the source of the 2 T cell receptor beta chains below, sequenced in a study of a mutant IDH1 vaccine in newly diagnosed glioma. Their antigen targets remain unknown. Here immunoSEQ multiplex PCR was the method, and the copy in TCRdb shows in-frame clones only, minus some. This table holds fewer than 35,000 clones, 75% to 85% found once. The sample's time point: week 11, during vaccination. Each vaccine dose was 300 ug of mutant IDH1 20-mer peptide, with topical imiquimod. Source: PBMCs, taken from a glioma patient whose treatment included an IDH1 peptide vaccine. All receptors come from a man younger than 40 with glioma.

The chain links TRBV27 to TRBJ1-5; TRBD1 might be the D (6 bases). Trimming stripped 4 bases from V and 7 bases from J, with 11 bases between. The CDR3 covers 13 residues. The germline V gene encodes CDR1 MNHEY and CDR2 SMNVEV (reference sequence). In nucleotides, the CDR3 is TGTGCCAGCAGTTGGAGGGGGAGGCAGCCCCAGCATTTT. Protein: CASSWRGRQPQHF.

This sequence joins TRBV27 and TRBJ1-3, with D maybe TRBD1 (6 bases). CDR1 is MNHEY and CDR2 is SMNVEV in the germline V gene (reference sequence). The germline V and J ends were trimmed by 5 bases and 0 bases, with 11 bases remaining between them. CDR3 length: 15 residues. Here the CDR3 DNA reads TGTGCCAGCAGTCAACAGACAGGCTCTGGAAACACCATATATTTT. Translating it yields CASSQQTGSGNTIYF.